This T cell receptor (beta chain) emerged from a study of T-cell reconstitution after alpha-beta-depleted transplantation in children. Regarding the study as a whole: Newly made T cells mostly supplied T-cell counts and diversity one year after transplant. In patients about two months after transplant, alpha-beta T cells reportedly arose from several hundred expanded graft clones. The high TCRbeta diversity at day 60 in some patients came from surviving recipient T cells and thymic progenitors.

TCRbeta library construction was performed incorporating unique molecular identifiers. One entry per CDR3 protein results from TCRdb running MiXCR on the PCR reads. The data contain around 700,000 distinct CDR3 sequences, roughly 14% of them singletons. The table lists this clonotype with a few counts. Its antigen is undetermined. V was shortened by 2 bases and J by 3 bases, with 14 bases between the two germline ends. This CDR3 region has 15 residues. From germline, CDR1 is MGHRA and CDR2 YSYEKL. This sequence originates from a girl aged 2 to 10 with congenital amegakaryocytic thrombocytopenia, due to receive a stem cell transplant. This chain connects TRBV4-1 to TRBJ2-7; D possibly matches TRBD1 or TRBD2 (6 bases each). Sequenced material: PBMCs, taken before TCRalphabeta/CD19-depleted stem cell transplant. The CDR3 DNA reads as TGCGCCAGCAGCCAACAAGAGGGGGGATTCTACGAGCAGTACTTC. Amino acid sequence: CASSQQEGGFYEQYF.